This passage covers 23 T cell receptor beta chains from one sample sequenced in a study of T cell changes during pregnancy in multiple sclerosis. Clones were read by immunoSEQ multiplex PCR, and TCRdb kept only the in-frame ones, dropping some. The sample has approximately 44,000 clones; roughly 92% are singletons. Specimen: CD4+ T cells from peripheral blood mononuclear cells, collected in the first trimester of pregnancy. Receptors originate from a female donor with multiple sclerosis, enrolled in a pregnancy study.

V usage is TRBV4-2 and J usage is TRBJ2-1, with unresolved D. CDR1 and CDR2 from the germline V gene are LGHNA and YNFKEQ. Trimming left V 0 bases short and J 6 bases short, with 15 bases between. CDR3 length: 16 amino acids. CDR3 residues: CASSQDIAERSNEQFF. The CDR3 DNA sequence: TGTGCCAGCAGCCAAGATATAGCAGAGAGGAGCAATGAGCAGTTCTTC.

The genes are TRBV6-1 and TRBJ2-2; 8 bases map to TRBD2. This CDR3 is 15 amino acids long. V was pared by 5 bases and J by 1 base, with 3 bases of the junction left unmatched. The germline gives CDR1 MNHNS, CDR2 SASEGT. The CDR3 region is CASSRLAGNTGELFF. The DNA of the CDR3 is TGTGCCAGCAGTCGGCTAGCGGGGAACACCGGGGAGCTGTTTTTT.

V gene TRBV30 combines with J gene TRBJ1-1, with TRBD1 matching over 7 bases. V trimming: 5 bases; J trimming: 2 bases; junction bases outside the gene matches: 14. Germline assignment: CDR1 GTSNPN and CDR2 SVGIG (reference sequence). The CDR3 length is 16 residues. Written as DNA, the CDR3 is TGTGCCTGGCTCAAACAGGGGTTGGGCCGCAACACTGAAGCTTTCTTT. Its protein is CAWLKQGLGRNTEAFF.

V usage is TRBV5-6 and J usage is TRBJ1-1; D is uncertain. Germline assignment: CDR1 SGHDT and CDR2 YYEEEE. V lost 2 bases and J lost 1, with 9 bases in between. This CDR3 has 14 amino acids. CDR3 protein: CASSFLNRNTEAFF. CDR3 coding DNA: TGTGCCAGCAGCTTCTTGAACAGGAACACTGAAGCTTTCTTT.

This chain links TRBV7-9 with TRBJ2-1, with 13 bases matching TRBD2. Germline lookup yields CDR1 SEHNR and CDR2 FQNEAQ (reference sequence). V lost 10 bases to trimming and J lost 4 bases; unmatched junction nucleotides: 10. The CDR3 runs 16 residues. CDR3 in amino acids: CATPGLAGEDYNEQFF. In DNA, the CDR3 is TGTGCCACCCCCGGACTAGCGGGAGAGGATTACAATGAGCAGTTCTTC.

This chain links TRBV29-1 with TRBJ2-7; 7 positions match TRBD1. The CDR3 consists of 15 residues. V dropped 4 bases and J dropped 3; count of bases not matched to a gene: 12. Per the germline V gene, CDR1 is SQVTM and CDR2 is ANQGSEA. CDR3 sequence reads: CSVGSPTGVGYEQYF. The CDR3, as DNA: TGCAGCGTTGGTTCCCCTACAGGGGTAGGCTACGAGCAGTACTTC.

The rearrangement joins TRBV19 to TRBJ2-2, with TRBD1 matching 7 bases. The junction had 7 bases not matched to a gene; V was cut back by 6 bases and J by 3 bases. Germline V gives CDR1 LNHDA, CDR2 SQIVND (reference sequence). The CDR3 covers 15 residues. Written as DNA, the CDR3 is TGTGCCAGTAGCACGACAGGGATTTACACCGGGGAGCTGTTTTTT. Protein sequence: CASSTTGIYTGELFF.

The chain uses TRBV9 and TRBJ2-1, with a possible D match to TRBD2 (6 bases). Deletions cut 0 bases from V and 4 bases from J, with 11 bases between. Germline-derived CDR1 and CDR2 are SGDLS and YYNGEE. The CDR3 has 15 residues. CDR3 region: CASSVDGLTYNEQFF. The CDR3 nucleotides read TGTGCCAGCAGCGTAGACGGACTAACTTACAATGAGCAGTTCTTC.

The rearrangement uses TRBV5-1 and TRBJ2-2; D may be TRBD2 (6 bases). The CDR3 is made up of 16 amino acids. With 0 bases removed from V and 2 bases from J, the gap between germline ends came to 11 bases. Germline lookup yields CDR1 SGHRS and CDR2 YFSETQ. CDR3 bases: TGCGCCAGCAGCTTGGCCGGGGCGGGAAACACCGGGGAGCTGTTTTTT. Encoded protein: CASSLAGAGNTGELFF.

The chain employs TRBV30 and TRBJ2-5; 7 bases map to TRBD1. The germline V gene has CDR1 GTSNPN and CDR2 SVGIG (reference sequence). J gave up 0 bases and V 5 bases, and 3 bases lay outside the gene matches. The length of the CDR3 is 13 residues. The CDR3 DNA reads TGTGCCTGGTTGACAGGGAACCAAGAGACCCAGTACTTC. The encoded protein is CAWLTGNQETQYF.

The chain couples TRBV5-8 to TRBJ1-2; D is uncertain. Germline V gives CDR1 SGHTS, CDR2 YDEGEE. Trimming removed 1 base from V and 2 bases from J, with 12 bases in between. This CDR3 has 15 amino acids. CDR3 region: CASSLRGNTNYGYTF. CDR3 nucleotide sequence: TGTGCCAGCAGCTTGAGAGGGAACACCAACTATGGCTACACCTTC.

The chain employs TRBV11-1 and TRBJ2-3; 8 nucleotides match TRBD1. J lost 1 base, V lost 3 bases, and 6 bases had no gene match. Per germline, CDR1 SGHAT and CDR2 FQDESV (reference sequence). This CDR3 is built from 16 residues. CDR3 in amino acids: CASSFLGTGRTDTQYF. The CDR3, as DNA: TGTGCCAGCAGCTTTTTGGGGACAGGCCGCACAGATACGCAGTATTTT.

The chain recombines TRBV30 with TRBJ2-1; 10 bases match TRBD1. This CDR3 is built from 14 residues. Germline CDR1 reads GTSNPN; CDR2 reads SVGIG (reference sequence). V lost 4 bases and J lost 6; bases outside the gene matches: 6. The DNA of the CDR3 is TGTGCCTGGAAAGTTGGGACAGGGGTCAATGAGCAGTTCTTC. Protein: CAWKVGTGVNEQFF.

This clone was detected only once. The rearrangement links TRBV9 to TRBJ2-1, with TRBD2 matching 9 bases. The CDR3 extends over 15 amino acids. CDR1 is SGDLS and CDR2 is YYNGEE in the germline V gene. The ends lost 0 bases at V and 6 bases at J; junction bases unmatched: 4. The CDR3 region is CASSVAGLAPNEQFF. The CDR3 nucleotides are TGTGCCAGCAGCGTAGCGGGACTAGCACCCAATGAGCAGTTCTTC. Using reference TRBV9 and TRBJ2-1 for the parts outside the CDR3, the full variable domain is DSGVTQTPKHLITATGQRVTLRCSPRSGDLSVYWYQQSLDQGLQFLIQYYNGEERAKGNILERFSAQQFPDLHSELNLSSLELGDSALYFCASSVAGLAPNEQFFGPGTRLTVL.

The gene calls are TRBV15 and TRBJ2-7; a weak D match, TRBD1 (6 bases). There are 13 residues in the CDR3. The V and J ends lost 1 base and 6 bases respectively, with 10 bases between them. Germline CDR1 is LNHNV and CDR2 is YYDKDF (reference sequence). The CDR3 reads CATSRAQGSEQYF. CDR3 DNA sequence: TGTGCCACCAGCAGAGCACAGGGCTCCGAGCAGTACTTC.

In its sample, this clone was seen a few times. This sequence joins TRBV2 and TRBJ2-7; D unresolved. The CDR3 has 14 residues. Germline loops: CDR1 SNHLY, CDR2 FYNNEI. V lost 6 bases to trimming and J lost 2 bases, with 14 bases between them. The CDR3 reads CASSLGANPYEQYF. CDR3 DNA: TGTGCCAGCAGCCTAGGTGCAAACCCCTACGAGCAGTACTTC.

The chain combines TRBV27 with TRBJ1-2; D is possibly TRBD1 (5 bases). This CDR3 spans 15 amino acids. The germline CDR1 and CDR2 sequences are MNHEY and SMNVEV (reference sequence). V was trimmed by 7 bases and J by 0 bases, leaving 15 bases between them. Here the CDR3 reads CASTSRGAANYGYTF. CDR3 sequence (DNA): TGTGCCAGCACTTCCCGTGGGGCAGCTAACTATGGCTACACCTTC.

The J gene is TRBJ2-7, the V gene TRBV4-3; TRBD2 matches at 10 bases. V was pared by 1 base and J by 1 base, with 4 bases of the junction left unmatched. Looked up from germline, CDR1 is LGHNA and CDR2 is YSLEER. This CDR3 contains 16 residues. For the CDR3, the DNA is TGCGCCAGCAGCCAAGTATCTAGCGGGGGTTCCTACGAGCAGTACTTC. This translates into CASSQVSSGGSYEQYF.

This rearrangement joins TRBV19 to TRBJ2-2; 9 nucleotides align to TRBD2. Germline CDR1 LNHDA, CDR2 SQIVND (reference sequence). The trim removed 7 bases at V and 6 bases at J, leaving 6 bases unmatched. The CDR3 runs 14 residues. The CDR3 DNA sequence: TGTGCCAGTATCGGGACTAGCCGGTCCGGGGAGCTGTTTTTT. This codes for CASIGTSRSGELFF. Based on the CDR3 plus reference TRBV19 and TRBJ2-2, the full variable domain is DGGITQSPKYLFRKEGQNVTLSCEQNLNHDAMYWYRQDPGQGLRLIYYSQIVNDFQKGDIAEGYSVSREKKESFPLTVTSAQKNPTAFYLCASIGTSRSGELFFGEGSRLTVL.

This chain uses TRBV7-9 with TRBJ1-1; D perhaps matches TRBD1 (5 bases). Trimming cost V 1 base and J 1 base, with 19 bases left between them. Germline CDR1 and CDR2: SEHNR and FQNEAQ (reference sequence). The CDR3 runs to 18 residues. CDR3 protein: CASSLGPNNRRGNTEAFF. The CDR3 DNA follows: TGTGCCAGCAGCTTAGGACCAAACAACAGGAGGGGGAACACTGAAGCTTTCTTT.

The chain links TRBV15 to TRBJ1-5, with D uncertain. The germline V gene encodes CDR1 LNHNV and CDR2 YYDKDF (reference sequence). The CDR3 covers 13 residues. Trimming took 1 base from V and 8 from J, leaving 9 bases between them. For the CDR3, the DNA is TGTGCCACCAGCAGAGCCCCGGGTGAGCCCCAGCATTTT. It specifies CATSRAPGEPQHF. The full variable domain, in which reference TRBV15 and TRBJ1-5 provide the parts outside the CDR3, is DAMVIQNPRYQVTQFGKPVTLSCSQTLNHNVMYWYQQKSSQAPKLLFHYYDKDFNNEADTPDNFQSRRPNTSFCFLDIRSPGLGDTAMYLCATSRAPGEPQHFGDGTRLSIL.

The chain joins TRBV5-1 to TRBJ2-6; D might be TRBD1 (6 bases). The CDR3 is 16 residues long. Germline values: CDR1 SGHRS, CDR2 YFSETQ. Trimming left V 4 bases short and J 0 bases short, with 11 bases between. The CDR3: CASSLWTVSGANVLTF. The CDR3 bases are TGCGCCAGCAGCCTCTGGACAGTCTCTGGGGCCAACGTCCTGACTTTC.

The rearrangement joins TRBV7-2 to TRBJ2-7, with TRBD1 matching 7 bases. Trimming at V came to 3 bases and at J to 3 bases, leaving 5 bases not matched to a gene. CDR1 and CDR2 from the germline V gene are SGHTA and FQGNSA. This CDR3 contains 14 residues. CDR3 residues: CASSFPGQNYEQYF. The CDR3 DNA sequence: TGTGCCAGCAGCTTCCCGGGACAGAACTACGAGCAGTACTTC. Filled out from reference TRBV7-2 and TRBJ2-7, the complete variable domain reads GAGVSQSPSNKVTEKGKDVELRCDPISGHTALYWYRQSLGQGLEFLIYFQGNSAPDKSGLPSDRFSAERTGGSVSTLTIQRTQQEDSAVYLCASSFPGQNYEQYFGPGTRLTVT.